The 3 T cell receptor beta chains listed next were all sequenced from one sample in a study of neurological immune-mediated disorders. One entry per CDR3 protein results from TCRdb running MiXCR on the 5' RACE reads. The top ten clones hold approximately 5% of a sample with approximately 89,000 distinct CDR3 sequences, about 13% of them seen once. Time point of the sample: longitudinal time-point 2. Sequencing was carried out using PBMCs. Receptors originate from a female donor with HTLV-1-associated myelopathy (HAM/TSP).

This clonotype came up many times. The V call is TRBV5-1, the J call TRBJ1-4, with D unclear. The CDR3 consists of 14 residues. Trimming took off 0 bases at V and 6 bases at J, with 9 bases between the two ends. The germline gives CDR1 SGHRS, CDR2 YFSETQ. The CDR3 here is CASSLERDYEKLFF. As DNA, the CDR3 is TGCGCCAGCAGCTTGGAACGGGATTATGAAAAACTGTTTTTT.

This clonotype was seen many times. The chain employs TRBV20-1 and TRBJ2-3; TRBD2 matches 13 bases. The CDR3 sequence is 16 residues long. The V gene's germline CDR1 is DFQATT and CDR2 SNEGSKA (reference sequence). With 3 bases clipped from V and 6 bases from J, the junction kept 9 bases outside the gene matches. In DNA, the CDR3 is TGCAGTGCTAGCGGAACTAGCGGGGGGGTGGCCGATACGCAGTATTTT. This gives the protein CSASGTSGGVADTQYF.

This clonotype has a handful of counts. The chain employs TRBV23-1 and TRBJ1-2, with D possibly TRBD1 on 5 matching bases. TRBV23-1 is placed among ORFs of uncertain function. There are 17 residues in the CDR3. The V end lost 3 bases, the J end lost 8 bases, and 25 bases lay between the germline ends. This CDR3 reads CASSQPENYRTSGGYTF. The CDR3 DNA follows: TGCGCCAGCAGTCAGCCCGAGAATTACAGGACCTCAGGAGGCTACACCTTC.